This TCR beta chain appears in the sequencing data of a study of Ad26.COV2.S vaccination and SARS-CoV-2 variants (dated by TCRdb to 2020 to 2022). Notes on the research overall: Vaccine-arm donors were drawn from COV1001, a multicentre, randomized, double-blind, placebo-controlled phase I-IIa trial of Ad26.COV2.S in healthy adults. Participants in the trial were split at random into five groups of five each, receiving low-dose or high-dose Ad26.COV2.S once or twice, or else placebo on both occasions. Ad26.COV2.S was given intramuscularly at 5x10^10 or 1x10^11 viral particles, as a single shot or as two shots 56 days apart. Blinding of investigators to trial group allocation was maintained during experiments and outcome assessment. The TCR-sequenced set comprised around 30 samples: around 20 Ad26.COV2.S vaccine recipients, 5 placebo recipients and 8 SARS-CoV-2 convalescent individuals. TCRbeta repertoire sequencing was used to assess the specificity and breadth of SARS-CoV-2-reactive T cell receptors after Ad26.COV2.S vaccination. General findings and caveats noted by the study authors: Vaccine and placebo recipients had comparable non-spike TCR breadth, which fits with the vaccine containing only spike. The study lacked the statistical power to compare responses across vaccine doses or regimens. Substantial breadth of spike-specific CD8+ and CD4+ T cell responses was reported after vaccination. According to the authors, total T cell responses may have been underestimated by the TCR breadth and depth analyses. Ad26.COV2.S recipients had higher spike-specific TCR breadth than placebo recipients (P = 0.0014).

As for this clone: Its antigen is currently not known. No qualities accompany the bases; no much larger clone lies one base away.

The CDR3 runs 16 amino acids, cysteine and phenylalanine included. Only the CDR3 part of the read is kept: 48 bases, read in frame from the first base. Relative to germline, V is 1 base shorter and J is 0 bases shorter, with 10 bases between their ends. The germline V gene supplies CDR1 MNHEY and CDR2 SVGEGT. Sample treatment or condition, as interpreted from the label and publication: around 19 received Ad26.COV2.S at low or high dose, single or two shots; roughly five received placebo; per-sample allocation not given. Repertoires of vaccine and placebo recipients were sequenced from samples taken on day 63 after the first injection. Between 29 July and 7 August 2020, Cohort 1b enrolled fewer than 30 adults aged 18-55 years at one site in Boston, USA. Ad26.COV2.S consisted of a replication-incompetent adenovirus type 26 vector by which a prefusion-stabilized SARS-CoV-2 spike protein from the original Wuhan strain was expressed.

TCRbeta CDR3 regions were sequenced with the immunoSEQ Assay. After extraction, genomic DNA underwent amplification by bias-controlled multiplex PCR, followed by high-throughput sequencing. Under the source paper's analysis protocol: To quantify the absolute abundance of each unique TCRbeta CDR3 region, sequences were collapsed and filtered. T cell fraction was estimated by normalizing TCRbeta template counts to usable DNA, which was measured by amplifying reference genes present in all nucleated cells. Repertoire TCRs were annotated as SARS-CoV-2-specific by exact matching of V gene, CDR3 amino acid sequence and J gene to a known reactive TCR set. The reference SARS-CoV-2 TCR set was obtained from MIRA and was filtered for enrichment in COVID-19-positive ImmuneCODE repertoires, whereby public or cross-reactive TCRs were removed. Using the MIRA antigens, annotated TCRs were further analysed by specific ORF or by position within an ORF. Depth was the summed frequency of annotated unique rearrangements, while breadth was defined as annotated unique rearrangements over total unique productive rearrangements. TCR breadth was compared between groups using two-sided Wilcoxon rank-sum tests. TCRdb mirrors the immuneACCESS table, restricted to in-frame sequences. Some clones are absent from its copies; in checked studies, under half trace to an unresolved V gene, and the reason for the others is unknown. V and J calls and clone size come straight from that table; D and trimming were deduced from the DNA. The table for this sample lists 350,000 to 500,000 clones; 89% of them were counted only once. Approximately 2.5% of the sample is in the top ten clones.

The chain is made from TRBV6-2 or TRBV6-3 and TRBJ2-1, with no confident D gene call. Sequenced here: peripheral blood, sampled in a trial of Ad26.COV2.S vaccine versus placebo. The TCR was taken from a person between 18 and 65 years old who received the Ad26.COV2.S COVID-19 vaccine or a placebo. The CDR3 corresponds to CASSYLGEASYNEQFF. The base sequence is TGTGCCAGCAGTTACTTAGGCGAGGCCTCCTACAATGAGCAGTTCTTC.